One and the same sample provided the 26 T cell receptor beta chains below, sequenced in a study of shared clonotypes between healthy human individuals. Here immunoSEQ multiplex PCR was the method, and the copy in TCRdb shows in-frame clones only, minus some. The data hold a few hundred thousand clones, with around 97% observed a single time. The material sequenced was naive CD4+ T cells sorted from blood. As to subset: CD45RA+ positively selected. These receptors came from a woman between 25 and 40 years old in good health.

The genes are TRBV6-5 and TRBJ1-1, with TRBD1 as a possible D gene (5 bases). Trimming removed 4 bases at V and 1 base at J, with 13 bases between. The CDR3 totals 15 residues. From germline, CDR1 is MNHEY and CDR2 SVGAGI. The CDR3 DNA sequence: TGTGCCAGCAGTTCCACCGGGACCGCGAACACTGAAGCTTTCTTT. Its translation is CASSSTGTANTEAFF.

The CDR3 sequence: CASSASFWDVSGNTIYF. For the CDR3, the DNA is TGTGCCAGTAGTGCTTCCTTTTGGGACGTCTCTGGAAACACCATATATTTT. The chain uses TRBV19 and TRBJ1-3, with a possible D match to TRBD1 (5 bases). With 5 bases removed from V and 0 bases from J, the gap between germline ends came to 17 bases. The CDR3 covers 17 residues. Germline lookup yields CDR1 LNHDA and CDR2 SQIVND (reference sequence).

The rearrangement uses TRBV14 and TRBJ2-3; the D call may be TRBD1 or TRBD2 (5 bases each). V lost 0 bases and J 6 bases, leaving 16 bases between the germline ends. The germline V gene encodes CDR1 SGHDN and CDR2 FVKESK. CDR3 length: 16 amino acids. The CDR3 DNA reads TGTGCCAGCAGCCAAGATTACGGAGGAGAGGGGGATACGCAGTATTTT. Protein product: CASSQDYGGEGDTQYF.

The chain is built from TRBV2 and TRBJ1-2; TRBD1 might be the D (6 bases). Per germline, CDR1 SNHLY and CDR2 FYNNEI. Trimming removed 3 bases from V and 6 bases from J, with 14 bases in between. The CDR3 has 14 residues. The CDR3 DNA reads as TGTGCCAGCAGTGATCCCCGGACAGAGAATGGCTACACCTTC. This encodes CASSDPRTENGYTF. The full variable domain, completed using reference TRBV2 and TRBJ1-2, is EPEVTQTPSHQVTQMGQEVILRCVPISNHLYFYWYRQILGQKVEFLVSFYNNEISEKSEIFDDQFSVERPDGSNFTLKIRSTKLEDSAMYFCASSDPRTENGYTFGSGTRLTVV.

This chain connects TRBV28 to TRBJ2-7, with D perhaps TRBD1 (6 bases). The CDR3 has 15 amino acids. The germline V gene encodes CDR1 MDHEN and CDR2 SYDVKM. V shed 8 bases and J shed 2 bases, with 19 bases lying between them. The CDR3 coding sequence is TGTGCCAGCTCGACCAACAGGGCCCGGGCCTACGAGCAGTACTTC. This gives the protein CASSTNRARAYEQYF.

The chain uses TRBV27 and TRBJ2-2; D is possibly TRBD1 (6 bases). V was pared by 3 bases and J by 7 bases, with 18 bases between. The V gene's germline CDR1 is MNHEY and CDR2 SMNVEV (reference sequence). The CDR3 is 16 residues long. CDR3 sequence (DNA): TGTGCCAGCAGTTTTTTGTTGAGGGGGTCTTTCGGGGAGCTGTTTTTT. Its protein is CASSFLLRGSFGELFF.

The chain carries TRBV6-1 and TRBJ1-5; no definite D call. V lost 7 bases to trimming and J lost 5 bases, with 15 bases between them. The CDR3 length is 14 residues. CDR1 and CDR2 from the germline V gene are MNHNS and SASEGT. CDR3 sequence (DNA): TGTGCCAGCACCCGGAGCAGAGAGTATCAGCCCCAGCATTTT. It is translated as CASTRSREYQPQHF.

The J gene is TRBJ2-2, the V gene TRBV25-1, with a possible D match to TRBD2 (5 bases). The CDR3 is 15 residues long. Trimming removed 4 bases from V and 4 bases from J, with 13 bases in between. In germline, CDR1 is MGHDK, CDR2 SYGVNS. The CDR3 nucleotides read TGTGCCAGCAGTGGGTGGGAGAGGACCACCGGGGAGCTGTTTTTT. Encoded protein: CASSGWERTTGELFF.

The chain uses TRBV5-3 and TRBJ2-7, with D possibly matching TRBD2 (5 bases). TRBV5-3 is classed as an ORF, of uncertain function. The CDR3 spans 13 residues. The V gene lost 8 bases and the J gene lost 8 bases, with 20 bases spanning the gap. As DNA, the CDR3 is TGTGCCAGCAACCTACGGACTGTCGGCAAGCAGTACTTC. Its translation: CASNLRTVGKQYF.

The V and J genes are TRBV5-1 and TRBJ2-2, with D unresolved. V was shortened by 6 bases and J by 6 bases, with 12 bases between the two germline ends. The CDR3 has 13 amino acids. Germline CDR1 SGHRS, CDR2 YFSETQ. The CDR3 here is CASNSERSGELFF. CDR3 nucleotide sequence: TGCGCCAGCAATTCAGAAAGGTCCGGGGAGCTGTTTTTT.

V gene TRBV21-1 combines with J gene TRBJ1-2; the D segment call TRBD1 is taken from the table without a DNA check. TRBV21-1 is noted as a pseudogene. The CDR3 totals 20 residues. Written as DNA, the CDR3 is TGTGCCGTCCGGGCAAGAGACAGGGGGCCCATCTACCGTTTTAACTATGGCTACACCTTC. Protein sequence: CAVRARDRGPIYRFNYGYTF.

On this clone: One junction end disagrees with the germline gene, perhaps due to a read error. This chain uses TRBV28 with TRBJ2-5; 8 bases match TRBD1. Germline CDR1 MDHEN, CDR2 SYDVKM. The CDR3 contains 15 residues. DNA of the CDR3: TGTGCCAGCAGTTCCTGGACAGGGAACCACCAACCCAGTAACTTC. It translates to CASSSWTGNHQPSNF.

This clone occurred once. For the CDR3, the DNA is TGTGCCAGCAGCTTCCTCGAGGCCGGGGAGCTGTTTTTT. Amino acids: CASSFLEAGELFF. J is TRBJ2-2 and V is TRBV7-6; D unresolved. V dropped 3 bases and J dropped 6 bases, with 8 bases sitting between them. The CDR3 consists of 13 residues. From germline, CDR1 is SGHVS and CDR2 FNYEAQ. The variable domain in full, with the rest retrieved from reference TRBV7-6 and TRBJ2-2, is GAGVSQSPRYKVTKRGQDVALRCDPISGHVSLYWYRQALGQGPEFLTYFNYEAQQDKSGLPNDRFSAERPEGSISTLTIQRTEQRDSAMYRCASSFLEAGELFFGEGSRLTVL.

The chain couples TRBV7-9 to TRBJ2-1; D unresolved. From germline, CDR1 is SEHNR and CDR2 FQNEAQ (reference sequence). This CDR3 has 14 amino acids. V lost 5 bases and J 9 bases, leaving 17 bases between the germline ends. The chain's CDR3 is CASSPTGVLGEQFF. For the CDR3, the DNA is TGTGCCAGCAGCCCAACTGGGGTATTGGGTGAGCAGTTCTTC.

This clone was detected only once. V is TRBV4-1 and J is TRBJ2-7; 7 nucleotides agree with TRBD1. Germline loops: CDR1 MGHRA, CDR2 YSYEKL. With V trimmed by 2 bases and J by 0 bases, 10 bases remained unmatched. The CDR3 length is 17 residues. The CDR3 loop is CASSQKRGTVTSYEQYF. CDR3 DNA: TGCGCCAGCAGCCAAAAAAGGGGGACAGTCACCTCCTACGAGCAGTACTTC.

The chain couples TRBV2 to TRBJ1-5; the D is unclear. Trimming shortened V by 3 bases and J by 9 bases, and 15 bases separated the two germline ends. The CDR3 covers 14 residues. CDR1 and CDR2 from the germline V gene are SNHLY and FYNNEI. The CDR3: CASSETSGGGPQHF. For the CDR3, the DNA is TGTGCCAGCAGTGAGACTTCAGGTGGCGGGCCCCAGCATTTT.

This clone was recorded once. The V and J genes are TRBV2 and TRBJ1-1, with TRBD1 matching 7 bases. The CDR3 runs to 15 residues. The germline V gene has CDR1 SNHLY and CDR2 FYNNEI. Trimming at V came to 1 base and at J to 2 bases, leaving 4 bases not matched to a gene. The chain's CDR3 is CASSEGGQPNTEAFF. CDR3 nucleotides: TGTGCCAGCAGTGAAGGGGGACAGCCCAACACTGAAGCTTTCTTT.

CDR3 sequence reads: CASSLGTGGQAGYTF. The CDR3 DNA is TGTGCCAGCAGCTTAGGGACAGGGGGCCAGGCAGGCTACACCTTC. The chain combines TRBV7-2 with TRBJ1-2; TRBD1 aligns across 11 bases. J was trimmed by 8 bases and V by 1 base; bases with no gene match: 6. The CDR3 consists of 15 residues. Germline V CDR1 and CDR2: SGHTA, FQGNSA.

This clone was recorded only once. The chain employs TRBV4-2 and TRBJ2-7, with 9 bases that match TRBD1. Trimming at V came to 5 bases and at J to 4 bases, leaving 3 bases not matched to a gene. The CDR3 extends over 13 amino acids. Germline V gives CDR1 LGHNA, CDR2 YNFKEQ. This CDR3 is CASSLQGAYEQYF. CDR3 sequence (DNA): TGTGCCAGCAGCTTACAGGGGGCTTACGAGCAGTACTTC.

This clone has just one count. V is TRBV15 and J is TRBJ2-7; 9 positions match TRBD2. From germline, CDR1 is LNHNV and CDR2 YYDKDF (reference sequence). Trimming at V came to 0 bases and at J to 2 bases, leaving 5 bases not matched to a gene. The CDR3 runs to 16 residues. CDR3 DNA: TGTGCCACCAGCAGAGATAGGGCTAGCGGGACCTACGAGCAGTACTTC. It yields the protein CATSRDRASGTYEQYF. The variable domain in full, completed from reference TRBV15 and TRBJ2-7, reads DAMVIQNPRYQVTQFGKPVTLSCSQTLNHNVMYWYQQKSSQAPKLLFHYYDKDFNNEADTPDNFQSRRPNTSFCFLDIRSPGLGDTAMYLCATSRDRASGTYEQYFGPGTRLTVT.

The chain combines TRBV25-1 with TRBJ2-3; D gene ambiguous. Trimming pared 2 bases from V and 3 bases from J, leaving 9 bases between. Germline CDR1 and CDR2: MGHDK and SYGVNS. The CDR3 contains 14 residues. CDR3 in amino acids: CASSEGSGTDTQYF. For the CDR3, the DNA is TGTGCCAGCAGTGAAGGTTCCGGGACAGATACGCAGTATTTT.

J is TRBJ2-7 and V is TRBV28; 8 positions match TRBD1. V shed 10 bases and J 3 bases; nucleotides not matched to a gene: 17. Looked up from germline, CDR1 is MDHEN and CDR2 is SYDVKM. This CDR3 spans 16 amino acids. In DNA, the CDR3 is TGTGCCACGGGACAGGTGTTCACCATTTCCAACTACGAGCAGTACTTC. Protein sequence: CATGQVFTISNYEQYF.

This rearrangement joins TRBV4-2 to TRBJ2-2, with a weak D call TRBD2 (7 bases). This CDR3 region has 13 residues. The ends were cut back, 8 bases at V and 4 bases at J, with 11 bases in the middle. Germline loops: CDR1 LGHNA, CDR2 YNFKEQ. The CDR3 bases are TGTGCCAGCCGGGGGGCAGGCACCGGGGAGCTGTTTTTT. It yields the protein CASRGAGTGELFF.

The CDR3 DNA follows: TGTGCCAGCAGTGTGGACGGCGGGTCTGGAAACACCATATATTTT. Amino acids: CASSVDGGSGNTIYF. The V gene is TRBV25-1, the J gene TRBJ1-3; D not resolved. The V end was cut by 4 bases, the J end by 1 base, with 11 bases between. The germline V gene encodes CDR1 MGHDK and CDR2 SYGVNS. This CDR3 contains 15 residues.

The rearrangement uses TRBV27 and TRBJ2-3; D not resolved. This CDR3 region has 13 residues. Germline V CDR1 and CDR2: MNHEY, SMNVEV (reference sequence). The V and J ends lost 3 bases and 1 base respectively, with 5 bases between them. CDR3 sequence reads: CASSFLGTDTQYF. CDR3 DNA sequence: TGTGCCAGCAGTTTCTTAGGCACAGATACGCAGTATTTT.

The chain recombines TRBV5-4 with TRBJ1-4, with 8 bases that match TRBD1. The CDR3 contains 16 residues. Germline assignment: CDR1 SGHNT and CDR2 YYREEE (reference sequence). Trimming removed 0 bases from V and 2 bases from J; junction bases left unmatched: 3. The CDR3 nucleotides read TGTGCCAGCAGCTTGGGGACAGGGATGACTAATGAAAAACTGTTTTTT. As protein: CASSLGTGMTNEKLFF.